This T cell receptor beta chain was profiled in a study of blood T cell repertoires in COVID-19. Profiling relied on immunoSEQ multiplex PCR, and the TCRdb table lists in-frame clones only, not all of them. Of a few hundred thousand clones listed, more than 85% were seen once; the top ten hold more than 1%. Germline CDR1 SGDLS, CDR2 YYNGEE. This CDR3 region has 15 residues. V dropped 4 bases and J dropped 6; count of bases not matched to a gene: 8. Participants, roughly 18 to 100 years old, spanned more than 20 US areas. What the recovered Cohort 3 donors had was two negative PCRs, clearance, or symptom resolution.

Sequencing was carried out using PBMCs or T cells enriched from blood (not recorded which). This sequence joins TRBV9 and TRBJ2-7; TRBD1 matches at 12 bases. The TCR originated in a woman aged 25 to 39 who had recovered from COVID-19. This CDR3 reads CASSRTGTGGSEQYF. CDR3 sequence (DNA): TGTGCCAGCAGCAGAACCGGGACAGGGGGCTCCGAGCAGTACTTC.